This T cell receptor beta chain was identified during a study of cytomegalovirus exposure and HLA in healthy donors. PCR amplification relied on 60 Vbeta primers (plus 13 Jbeta primers). The repertoire was sequenced with immunoSEQ multiplex PCR; TCRdb's copy has only in-frame clones and lacks some. The sample includes around 92,000 clones, roughly 79% of them seen just once. This clone was observed once. Its target is unknown. Study-level points and caveats: Across donors, presence/absence analyses took sequencing depth to be roughly uniform.

The CDR3 is made up of 15 amino acids. Germline loops: CDR1 SGHRS, CDR2 YFSETQ. This TCR was sampled from a female donor in good health and CMV-seropositive. The chain links TRBV5-1 to TRBJ2-5; 8 bases agree with TRBD1. The J call could be wrong; TRBJ2-7 is a better fit for the DNA end. The specimen was PBMCs. The CDR3 DNA reads as TGCGCCAGCAGCTCCTGGACAGGGCCTACCTACGAGCAGTACTTC. It translates to CASSSWTGPTYEQYF.